One and the same sample provided the 22 T cell receptor beta chains below, sequenced in a study of regulatory T cells in long-lasting Graves disease. Time point defined: newly diagnosed GD, antithyroid drugs for less than 3 months. RNA from PBMCs was the source of the TCR library. For TCR beta, libraries came from iRepertoire HTBI primers and Arm-PCR of CDR3 regions. Each CDR3 protein is one row after TCRdb ran MiXCR on the multiplex PCR reads. The repertoire has a few hundred thousand distinct CDR3 sequences, less than 15% of them found once; the top ten carry around a sixth. These data were likewise used in another study, on T cells in Graves' hyperthyroidism and ophthalmopathy.

The source was peripheral blood mononuclear cells (PBMCs), collected at new diagnosis, from a patient treated with antithyroid drugs. All receptors derive from a woman aged 45-59 years with Graves disease.

The chain links TRBV5-1 to TRBJ1-1, with D possibly matching TRBD1 (5 bases). Trimming left V 2 bases short and J 2 bases short, with 16 bases between. This CDR3 comprises 16 residues. CDR1 is SGHRS, CDR2 YFSETQ, per germline. This CDR3 is CASSFNVGGLNTEAFF. The CDR3 DNA follows: TGCGCCAGCAGCTTCAATGTGGGGGGTTTAAACACTGAAGCTTTCTTT.

The table lists this clonotype with a few counts. V gene TRBV6-1 combines with J gene TRBJ2-2; possibly TRBD1 or TRBD2 for D (5 bases each). Trimming took off 6 bases at V and 1 base at J, with 18 bases between the two ends. Germline CDR1 MNHNS, CDR2 SASEGT. The CDR3 extends over 17 amino acids. CDR3 sequence reads: CASSLGDGILNTGELFF. CDR3 bases: TGTGCCAGCAGCCTAGGGGACGGAATCCTGAACACCGGGGAGCTGTTTTTT.

The chain recombines TRBV7-3 with TRBJ2-7; weak D call: TRBD1 (6 bases). V was trimmed by 5 bases and J by 5 bases, leaving 16 bases between them. Germline V CDR1 and CDR2: SGHTA, FQGTGA. The CDR3 runs 14 residues. CDR3 in amino acids: CASSPTGTPNEQYF. The CDR3 DNA reads TGTGCCAGCAGCCCCACCGGGACACCAAACGAGCAGTACTTC.

This clonotype showed up many times. This chain uses TRBV18 with TRBJ2-7, with D uncertain. The CDR3 runs 15 residues. The germline gives CDR1 KGHSH, CDR2 LQKENI. V was cut by 1 base and J by 2 bases, with 12 bases left in between. CDR3 in DNA: TGTGCCAGCTCACCACGGCCGGCTGGCACCTACGAGCAGTACTTC. Translating it yields CASSPRPAGTYEQYF.

This clonotype was observed many times. The chain uses TRBV28 and TRBJ1-5; D call uncertain. Trimming took 3 bases from V and 8 from J, leaving 20 bases between them. Germline loops: CDR1 MDHEN, CDR2 SYDVKM. The length of the CDR3 is 16 residues. In DNA form, the CDR3 reads TGTGCCAGCAGTTTGGGTTCTGAGGGAGGGTTTAAGCCCCAGCATTTT. It encodes CASSLGSEGGFKPQHF. Full variable domain (outside the CDR3, taken from reference TRBV28 and TRBJ1-5): DVKVTQSSRYLVKRTGEKVFLECVQDMDHENMFWYRQDPGLGLRLIYFSYDVKMKEKGDIPEGYSVSREKKERFSLILESASTNQTSMYLCASSLGSEGGFKPQHFGDGTRLSIL.

This clonotype was observed many times. This chain links TRBV5-1 with TRBJ2-1; D is tentatively TRBD1 or TRBD2 (5 bases each). The V end lost 0 bases, the J end lost 0 bases, and 13 bases lay between the germline ends. The CDR3 runs 17 residues. Germline CDR1 reads SGHRS; CDR2 reads YFSETQ. The CDR3 reads CASSLAGTASSYNEQFF. Here the CDR3 DNA reads TGCGCCAGCAGCTTGGCCGGGACCGCGAGCTCCTACAATGAGCAGTTCTTC.

This chain joins TRBV19 and TRBJ2-1, with D perhaps TRBD1 or TRBD2 (5 bases each). Trimming pared 1 base from V and 2 bases from J, leaving 6 bases between. CDR3 size: 14 residues. CDR1 and CDR2 (germline): LNHDA, SQIVND (reference sequence). The CDR3 DNA sequence: TGTGCCAGTAGTATAGCGGGACCCTACAATGAGCAGTTCTTC. The encoded protein is CASSIAGPYNEQFF. Supplemented by reference TRBV19 and TRBJ2-1, the full variable domain reads DGGITQSPKYLFRKEGQNVTLSCEQNLNHDAMYWYRQDPGQGLRLIYYSQIVNDFQKGDIAEGYSVSREKKESFPLTVTSAQKNPTAFYLCASSIAGPYNEQFFGPGTRLTVL.

The chain has TRBV18 and TRBJ2-1; D is perhaps TRBD2 (5 bases). Trimming pared 4 bases from V and 5 bases from J, leaving 9 bases between. Germline CDR1 KGHSH, CDR2 LQKENI. This CDR3 comprises 13 residues. CDR3 in amino acids: CASSLQRNNEQFF. DNA of the CDR3: TGTGCCAGCTCACTTCAGCGGAACAATGAGCAGTTCTTC.

The V and J genes are TRBV20-1 and TRBJ2-2; tentatively, D is TRBD1 (5 bases). This CDR3 has 18 amino acids. CDR1 is DFQATT and CDR2 is SNEGSKA in the germline V gene (reference sequence). V was pared by 4 bases and J by 0 bases, with 21 bases between. This chain's CDR3 is CSAILRCRQGTNTGELFF. The CDR3 DNA is TGCAGTGCTATTCTCCGGTGCCGCCAGGGAACGAACACCGGGGAGCTGTTTTTT.

This clonotype appeared a few times. For the CDR3, the DNA is TGTGCCACCAGTGATCCCGGGACGAGAGAAGCTTTCTTT. Translating gives CATSDPGTREAFF. This rearrangement joins TRBV24-1 to TRBJ1-1; a possible D gene is TRBD1 (5 bases). This CDR3 region has 13 residues. V was clipped by 3 bases and J by 8 bases, with 12 bases between them. The germline gives CDR1 KGHDR, CDR2 SFDVKD.

V gene TRBV28 combines with J gene TRBJ1-2; D is perhaps TRBD1 (5 bases). This CDR3 has 15 amino acids. V shed 2 bases and J shed 8 bases, with 18 bases lying between them. Germline CDR1 MDHEN, CDR2 SYDVKM. The CDR3 DNA reads TGTGCCAGCAGTTTAGTGCAGGGTGGGCTGAACGGCTACACCTTC. It translates to CASSLVQGGLNGYTF.

This clonotype was seen ten or more times. This sequence joins TRBV6-1 and TRBJ2-7, with TRBD2 identical over 7 bases. Germline V gene lookup returns CDR1 MNHNS and CDR2 SASEGT. CDR3 length: 13 residues. With 7 bases clipped from V and 3 bases from J, the junction kept 6 bases outside the gene matches. The CDR3 loop is CASMVAGGYEQYF. In DNA, the CDR3 is TGTGCCAGCATGGTAGCGGGCGGCTACGAGCAGTACTTC.

This clonotype was observed a handful of times. This chain connects TRBV24-1 to TRBJ2-3; D call uncertain. This CDR3 has 13 residues. Germline assignment: CDR1 KGHDR and CDR2 SFDVKD. V lost 4 bases and J 2 bases, leaving 6 bases between the germline ends. This CDR3 reads CATSDPLTDTQYF. CDR3 coding DNA: TGTGCCACCAGTGACCCACTCACAGATACGCAGTATTTT.

Regarding this clonotype: This likely reflects a read error, since a far larger clone is one base away. J is TRBJ2-1 and V is TRBV28; TRBD1 matches 7 bases. The CDR3 length is 16 residues. The V gene's germline CDR1 is MDHEN and CDR2 SYDVKM. The DNA of the CDR3 is TGTGCCAGCAGTTTAGCGACAGGGTGGGTGAACACTGAAGTTTTCTTT. Translating it yields CASSLATGWVNTEVFF.

Note on this clonotype: A much more abundant neighbour one base away suggests this may be a read error. The V gene is TRBV11-2, the J gene TRBJ2-5; 13 bases agree with TRBD2. Germline V gene sequence: CDR1 SGHAT, CDR2 FQNNGV. The CDR3 is 16 amino acids. Here the CDR3 reads CACSRMGLAGQETQYF. The CDR3 coding sequence is TGTGCCTGCAGCCGAATGGGACTAGCGGGGCAAGAGACCCAGTACTTC.

Remarks on this clonotype: This probably arose from a read error, given a far larger clone one base away. Here the CDR3 reads CASSPDSEGQFF. The DNA for the CDR3 is TGCGCCAGCAGCCCGGACAGCGAGGGGCAGTTCTTC. The V gene is TRBV5-1, the J gene TRBJ2-5; the D gene is possibly TRBD1 (6 bases). The DNA end is more similar to TRBJ2-1, so the J call may be wrong. Germline V gene sequence: CDR1 SGHRS, CDR2 YFSETQ. This CDR3 has 12 amino acids.

This clonotype was picked up a small number of times. The chain couples TRBV25-1 to TRBJ2-5, with D perhaps TRBD1 (6 bases). The CDR3 runs 14 residues. With 5 bases removed from V and 5 bases from J, the gap between germline ends came to 15 bases. Germline V gene data show CDR1 as MGHDK and CDR2 as SYGVNS. The CDR3 sequence: CASSKQGGLETQYF. The CDR3 DNA sequence: TGTGCCAGCAGTAAACAGGGTGGTCTGGAGACCCAGTACTTC.

This clonotype was seen a handful of times. The chain couples TRBV18 to TRBJ2-5, with TRBD2 identical over 9 bases. The CDR3 has 16 residues. Germline-derived CDR1 and CDR2 are KGHSH and LQKENI. The J segment lost 4 bases and the V segment lost 2 bases, leaving 8 bases of the junction unmatched. The CDR3: CASSPAGGPRGETQYF. The CDR3 nucleotides read TGTGCCAGCTCACCAGCGGGAGGGCCTAGGGGAGAGACCCAGTACTTC.

This clonotype was counted ten times or more. This chain links TRBV6-2 or TRBV6-3 with TRBJ2-1; D is perhaps TRBD2 (5 bases). There are 12 residues in the CDR3. Deletions cut 8 bases from V and 4 bases from J, with 9 bases between. Germline CDR1 and CDR2: MNHEY and SVGEGT. The CDR3 DNA reads TGTGCCAGCCTCGGGGATTACAATGAGCAGTTCTTC. Protein product: CASLGDYNEQFF.

About this clonotype itself: A much bigger clone sits one base away, suggesting this may be a read error. V usage is TRBV6-2 or TRBV6-3 and J usage is TRBJ1-4; 9 nucleotides agree with TRBD1. Germline loops: CDR1 MNHEY, CDR2 SVGEGT. The CDR3 loop spans 16 amino acids. DNA for the CDR3: TGTGCCAGCAGTGAGGGACAGGGAGCAACTGATGAAAAACTGTTTTTT. Translating gives CASSEGQGATDEKLFF.

The chain couples TRBV9 to TRBJ1-2; D gene ambiguous. This CDR3 region has 13 residues. Germline assignment: CDR1 SGDLS and CDR2 YYNGEE. Trimming took off 0 bases at V and 8 bases at J, with 11 bases between the two ends. The CDR3 DNA is TGTGCCAGCAGCGTAGAAAATATGGGAGGCTACACCTTC. Translating gives CASSVENMGGYTF.

The chain has TRBV9 and TRBJ2-3; no reliable D call. Germline V lookup: CDR1 SGDLS, CDR2 YYNGEE. The V and J ends lost 6 bases and 4 bases respectively, with 15 bases between them. The CDR3 contains 14 residues. The CDR3 DNA is TGTGCCAGCACCCCCGGTAGCATGCCAGATACGCAGTATTTT. Its protein product is CASTPGSMPDTQYF.